This note documents a single T cell receptor beta chain sequence. Under the authors' procedure: Researchers report that nucleated cell counts were estimated from reference gene primer amplification. The method was immunoSEQ multiplex PCR; TCRdb's version includes in-frame clones alone and lacks a portion of them. That table is the source of V, J and clone size, and D and trimming were worked out from the DNA. The sample has roughly 200,000 clones, approximately 91% seen once; the top ten hold about 1.6%. This CDR3 region has 15 residues. Trimming at V came to 1 base and at J to 0 bases, leaving 0 bases not matched to a gene. The V gene's germline CDR1 is LNHNV and CDR2 YYDKDF (reference sequence). These data originate in a study of blood T cell repertoires in COVID-19. The overall study: COVID-19 samples collected from the United States, Italy and Spain covered acute and convalescent phases.

This receptor was obtained from a man aged 18 to 35 with active or convalescent COVID-19. Specimen: peripheral blood. The V gene is TRBV15, the J gene TRBJ2-3; 8 positions match TRBD2. The CDR3 sequence is CATSRASGSTDTQYF. CDR3 in DNA: TGTGCCACCAGCAGAGCTAGCGGGAGCACAGATACGCAGTATTTT.